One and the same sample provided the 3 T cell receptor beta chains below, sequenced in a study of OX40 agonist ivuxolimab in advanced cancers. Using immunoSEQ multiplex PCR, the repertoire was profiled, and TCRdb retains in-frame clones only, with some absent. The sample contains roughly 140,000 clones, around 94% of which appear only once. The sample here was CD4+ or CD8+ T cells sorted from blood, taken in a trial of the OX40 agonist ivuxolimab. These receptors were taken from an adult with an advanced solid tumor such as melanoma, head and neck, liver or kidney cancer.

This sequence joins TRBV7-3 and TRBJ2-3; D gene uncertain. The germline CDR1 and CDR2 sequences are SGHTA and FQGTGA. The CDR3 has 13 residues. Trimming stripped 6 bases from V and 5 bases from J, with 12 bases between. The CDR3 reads CASRSPPRDTQYF. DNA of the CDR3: TGTGCCAGCAGATCCCCCCCGCGAGATACGCAGTATTTT.

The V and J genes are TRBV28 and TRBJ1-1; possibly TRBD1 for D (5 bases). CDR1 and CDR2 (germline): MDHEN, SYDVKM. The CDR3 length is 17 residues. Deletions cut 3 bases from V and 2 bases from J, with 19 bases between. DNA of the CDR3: TGTGCCAGCAGTTTTATTGGTCGGGACGGCCATAACACTGAAGCTTTCTTT. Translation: CASSFIGRDGHNTEAFF.

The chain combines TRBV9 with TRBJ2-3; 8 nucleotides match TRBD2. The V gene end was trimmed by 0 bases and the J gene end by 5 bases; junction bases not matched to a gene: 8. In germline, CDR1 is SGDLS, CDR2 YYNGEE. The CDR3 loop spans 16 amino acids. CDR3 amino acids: CASSVAIAGLGDTQYF. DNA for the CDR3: TGTGCCAGCAGCGTAGCCATAGCGGGGCTGGGAGATACGCAGTATTTT.